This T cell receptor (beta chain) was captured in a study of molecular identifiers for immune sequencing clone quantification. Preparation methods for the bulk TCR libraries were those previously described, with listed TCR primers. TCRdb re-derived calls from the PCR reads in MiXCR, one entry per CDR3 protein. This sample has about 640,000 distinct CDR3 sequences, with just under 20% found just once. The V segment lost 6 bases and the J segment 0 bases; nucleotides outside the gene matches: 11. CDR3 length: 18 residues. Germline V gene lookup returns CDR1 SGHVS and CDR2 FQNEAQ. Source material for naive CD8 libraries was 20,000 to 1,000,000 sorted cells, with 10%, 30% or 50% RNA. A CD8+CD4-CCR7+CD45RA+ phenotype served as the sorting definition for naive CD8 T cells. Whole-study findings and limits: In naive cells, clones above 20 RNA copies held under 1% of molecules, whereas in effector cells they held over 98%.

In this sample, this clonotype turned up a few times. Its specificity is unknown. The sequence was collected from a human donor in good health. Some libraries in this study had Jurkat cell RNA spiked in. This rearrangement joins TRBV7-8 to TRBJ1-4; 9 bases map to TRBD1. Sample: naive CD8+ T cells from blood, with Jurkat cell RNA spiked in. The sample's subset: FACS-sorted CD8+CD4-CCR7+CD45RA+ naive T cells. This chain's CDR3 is CASRIQGATLATNEKLFF. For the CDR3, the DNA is TGTGCCAGCAGGATACAGGGGGCGACCCTGGCAACTAATGAAAAACTGTTTTTT.